This T cell receptor (beta chain) is from a study of cytomegalovirus exposure and HLA in healthy donors. The CDR3 has 14 amino acids. V lost 4 bases to trimming and J lost 5 bases, with 17 bases between them. Germline loops: CDR1 SQVTM, CDR2 ANQGSEA. This clone was seen a few times. PCR amplification relied on 60 Vbeta primers (plus 13 Jbeta primers). Method: immunoSEQ multiplex PCR; TCRdb's copy keeps in-frame clones and lacks some. The sample yields 150,000 to 200,000 clones, just under 85% seen once. The material sequenced was PBMCs. The chain combines TRBV29-1 with TRBJ2-5; D perhaps matches TRBD1 (5 bases). The source is a girl between 10 and 17 years old in good health and CMV-seropositive. CDR3 nucleotide sequence: TGCAGCGTTGGCGTACAGGTTTACGGGGAGACCCAGTACTTC. It is translated as CSVGVQVYGETQYF.